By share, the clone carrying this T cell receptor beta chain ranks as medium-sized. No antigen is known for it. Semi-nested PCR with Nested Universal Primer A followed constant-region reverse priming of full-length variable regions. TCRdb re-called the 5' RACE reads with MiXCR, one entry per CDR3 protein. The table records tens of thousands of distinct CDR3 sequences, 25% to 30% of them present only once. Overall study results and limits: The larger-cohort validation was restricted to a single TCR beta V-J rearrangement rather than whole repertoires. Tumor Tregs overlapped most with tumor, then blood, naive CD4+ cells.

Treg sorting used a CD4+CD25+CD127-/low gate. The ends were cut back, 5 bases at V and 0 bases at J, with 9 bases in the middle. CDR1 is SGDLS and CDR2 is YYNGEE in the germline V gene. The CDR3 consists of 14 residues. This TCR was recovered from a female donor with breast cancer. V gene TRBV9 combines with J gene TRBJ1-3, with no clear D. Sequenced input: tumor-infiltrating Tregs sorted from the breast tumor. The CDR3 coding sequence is TGTGCCAGCAGTGTGGGAAACTCTGGAAACACCATATATTTT. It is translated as CASSVGNSGNTIYF.